Presented here are 6 T cell receptor beta chains from one specimen sequenced in a study of blood T cells in healthy people across ages. A second PCR, run for about 7 to 11 cycles, used a sample-barcoded 5' primer plus a J-beta primer mix. TCRdb processed the 5' RACE reads anew with MiXCR; each CDR3 protein has one entry. The sample has approximately 1.5 million distinct CDR3 sequences, roughly 43% seen once. Sequencing used blood. The origin of the receptors is a woman aged 18 to 35 in good health.

This clonotype was picked up a small number of times. V usage is TRBV12-3 or TRBV12-4 and J usage is TRBJ2-2; D perhaps matches TRBD1 (6 bases). The CDR3 has 14 amino acids. V lost 10 bases, J lost 0 bases, and 12 bases lay in between. The CDR3 nucleotides read TGTGCCACCAAGACAGGACCGAACACCGGGGAGCTGTTTTTT. Protein sequence: CATKTGPNTGELFF.

Only a few counts were recorded for this clonotype. The chain couples TRBV4-2 to TRBJ2-1; D gene uncertain. The CDR3 is made up of 16 amino acids. V dropped 4 bases and J dropped 0 bases, with 13 bases sitting between them. Germline V CDR1 and CDR2: LGHNA, YNFKEQ. CDR3 coding DNA: TGTGCCAGCAGCCTCGCTGAGCAGAGCTCCTACAATGAGCAGTTCTTC. It encodes CASSLAEQSSYNEQFF.

CDR3 bases: TGTGCCACCAGCCGTACTGCGGGGGCAGATCAGCCCCAGCATTTT. Amino acids: CATSRTAGADQPQHF. V is TRBV15 and J is TRBJ1-5; perhaps TRBD1 as D (6 bases). Germline CDR1 is LNHNV and CDR2 is YYDKDF (reference sequence). Trimming removed 5 bases from V and 5 bases from J, with 16 bases in between. The CDR3 has 15 amino acids.

V gene TRBV2 combines with J gene TRBJ1-5; D call uncertain. Germline lookup yields CDR1 SNHLY and CDR2 FYNNEI. The CDR3 has 13 amino acids. V lost 7 bases to trimming and J lost 4 bases, with 11 bases between them. The CDR3 DNA sequence: TGTGCCAGCAAGGGCCAGGTTAATCAGCCCCAGCATTTT. Translation gives CASKGQVNQPQHF.

The chain carries TRBV30 and TRBJ1-2, with 7 bases identical to TRBD1. After removal of 3 bases from V and 2 bases from J, the junction contained 12 bases not matched to a gene. The CDR3 runs to 16 residues. Germline V gene lookup returns CDR1 GTSNPN and CDR2 SVGIG (reference sequence). The CDR3 is CAWSRPLTGLNYGYTF. The CDR3 region has the DNA TGTGCCTGGAGCCGACCCCTGACAGGGTTAAACTATGGCTACACCTTC.

This clonotype was counted between two and nine times. The chain employs TRBV12-3 or TRBV12-4 and TRBJ2-1, with 7 bases that match TRBD2. V lost 3 bases and J lost 2; bases outside the gene matches: 16. The CDR3 extends over 19 amino acids. In DNA, the CDR3 is TGTGCCAGCAGTTTCAAGGAGCGGGGCCACTTTTTTACCTACAATGAGCAGTTCTTC. It yields the protein CASSFKERGHFFTYNEQFF.